These T cell receptor beta chains were read from a single sample in a study of Ad26.COV2.S vaccination and SARS-CoV-2 variants. The assay was immunoSEQ multiplex PCR, and TCRdb's table has in-frame clones only and misses some. The repertoire has under 400,000 clones, around 86% of them found once; the top ten carry roughly 3.1%. The material was peripheral blood, obtained in a trial of Ad26.COV2.S vaccine versus placebo. The origin of the receptors is a person aged 18-60 years who received the Ad26.COV2.S COVID-19 vaccine or a placebo. Both conserved end residues are part of each CDR3. The order of the fields is V gene, J gene, clone size, D gene, CDR3 DNA, CDR3 protein. D genes are given only for firm matches. Expanded clones get a size class; other rows say once, few or many, or leave the size out.

>TRBV5-1|TRBJ1-6|.|TRBD1
TGCGCCAGCAGCCAGGGACAGGGGAGGTCACCCCTCCACTTT
CASSQGQGRSPLHF
>TRBV5-4|TRBJ1-1|.|TRBD1
TGTGCCAGCAGCTTGCGGGACAGGGGGCCTGAAGCTTTCTTT
CASSLRDRGPEAFF
>TRBV11-3|TRBJ2-4|.|.
TGTGCCAGCAGCTCCCGCCCCGGGGACGGCGTTCAGTACTTC
CASSSRPGDGVQYF
>TRBV5-1|TRBJ2-1|.|TRBD1
TGCGCCAGCAGCTCGTTCCCGACAGGGATTGAGCAGTTCTTC
CASSSFPTGIEQFF
>TRBV3-1/TRBV3-2|TRBJ1-1|.|.
TGTGCCAGCAGCCAAGGGGGCTTGGCGGTGAACACTGAAGCTTTCTTT
CASSQGGLAVNTEAFF
>TRBV30|TRBJ2-3|.|.
TGTAGACGGGTGACGCACTCCACAGATACGCAGTATTTT
CRRVTHSTDTQYF
>TRBV15|TRBJ2-3|.|.
TGTGCCACCAGCAGAGATCTGACTGTTTCGAGTACGCAGTATTTT
CATSRDLTVSSTQYF
>TRBV9|TRBJ2-2|few|.
TGTGCCAGCGCTCGGGCCGGGGAGCTGTTTTTT
CASARAGELFF
>TRBV28|TRBJ1-4|.|.
TGTGCCAGCAATCCCGCCGGTCCGGGGCAGAAACTGTTTTTT
CASNPAGPGQKLFF
>TRBV5-1|TRBJ2-1|.|.
TGCGCCAGCAGCTTGCGGCAGCGTGAGCAGTTCTTC
CASSLRQREQFF
>TRBV7-6|TRBJ2-7|.|.
TGTGCCAGCAGCCCCAGCGCGGGTAGGGGAAACGAGCAGTACTTC
CASSPSAGRGNEQYF
>TRBV6-1|TRBJ1-5|.|TRBD1
TGTGCCAGCAGTGAAAGCCAGGGGGGCAATCAGCCCCAGCATTTT
CASSESQGGNQPQHF